What follows are 23 T cell receptor beta chains derived from one specimen sequenced in a study of CD8+ T cells in alopecia areata. TCR sequencing used cDNA made by reverse transcription of extracted RNA. Produced via immunoSEQ multiplex PCR; TCRdb's table is partial and in-frame only. The sample includes some 170,000 clones, just under 60% of them seen just once. The sample was CD4+ T cells sorted from blood, taken at week 0. These receptors came from a human donor with alopecia areata.

The V and J genes are TRBV9 and TRBJ2-5, with D unclear. Germline CDR1 reads SGDLS; CDR2 reads YYNGEE. The CDR3 is made up of 16 amino acids. The V end lost 2 bases, the J end lost 5 bases, and 19 bases lay between the germline ends. The chain's CDR3 is CASSVGASRDRETQYF. The CDR3 nucleotides are TGTGCCAGCAGCGTCGGCGCGTCGAGAGATCGGGAGACCCAGTACTTC. Full variable domain (rest looked up from reference TRBV9 and TRBJ2-5): DSGVTQTPKHLITATGQRVTLRCSPRSGDLSVYWYQQSLDQGLQFLIQYYNGEERAKGNILERFSAQQFPDLHSELNLSSLELGDSALYFCASSVGASRDRETQYFGPGTRLLVL.

The genes are TRBV4-1 and TRBJ1-2; D gene uncertain. The CDR3 extends over 14 amino acids. Trimming took 0 bases from V and 5 from J, leaving 10 bases between them. Germline-derived CDR1 and CDR2 are MGHRA and YSYEKL. CDR3: CASSQDRYGYGYTF. The CDR3 coding sequence is TGCGCCAGCAGCCAAGATCGATATGGGTATGGCTACACCTTC.

There are a few counts of this clone. The CDR3 coding sequence is TGCAGCGTTGAATCCCTCCTCATGAACACTGAAGCTTTCTTT. Translation gives CSVESLLMNTEAFF. V is TRBV29-1 and J is TRBJ1-1, with D uncertain. Per germline, CDR1 SQVTM and CDR2 ANQGSEA. This CDR3 region has 14 residues. Trimming pared 2 bases from V and 0 bases from J, leaving 10 bases between.

This clone was seen a handful of times. The chain is built from TRBV6-1 and TRBJ1-2, with a possible D match to TRBD1 (6 bases). Trimming took off 0 bases at V and 13 bases at J, with 9 bases between the two ends. This CDR3 region has 11 residues. The V gene's germline CDR1 is MNHNS and CDR2 SASEGT. CDR3 sequence reads: CASSEALDSTF. The CDR3 nucleotides are TGTGCCAGCAGTGAAGCCCTGGACAGCACCTTC.

V gene TRBV19 combines with J gene TRBJ2-2; TRBD1 matches 7 bases. Losses at the gene ends were 6 bases for V and 7 bases for J; bases not matched to a gene: 5. This CDR3 is built from 13 residues. CDR1 is LNHDA, CDR2 SQIVND, per germline (reference sequence). This CDR3 reads CASSTGVIGELFF. The CDR3 DNA reads as TGTGCCAGTAGCACAGGGGTGATCGGGGAGCTGTTTTTT.

The rearrangement joins TRBV29-1 to TRBJ1-1; TRBD1 matches 8 bases. Germline CDR1 and CDR2: SQVTM and ANQGSEA. The CDR3 consists of 13 residues. V lost 7 bases and J lost 6; bases outside the gene matches: 10. CDR3 nucleotides: TGCAGCGGTAGACAGGGGAGGTTCGCTGAAGCTTTCTTT. Protein sequence: CSGRQGRFAEAFF.

This clone was detected only a few times. This sequence joins TRBV5-6 and TRBJ2-5; TRBD1 agrees at 8 bases. The CDR3 is made up of 13 amino acids. V lost 4 bases and J lost 3; bases outside the gene matches: 2. Germline-derived CDR1 and CDR2 are SGHDT and YYEEEE. This chain's CDR3 is CASSPGQEETQYF. DNA for the CDR3: TGTGCCAGCAGCCCGGGACAGGAAGAGACCCAGTACTTC.

V usage is TRBV30 and J usage is TRBJ2-7; D remains ambiguous. Deletions cut 2 bases from V and 3 bases from J, with 11 bases between. Germline values: CDR1 GTSNPN, CDR2 SVGIG (reference sequence). The CDR3 runs 13 residues. The CDR3 protein is CAWSSKGSYEQYF. In DNA, the CDR3 is TGTGCCTGGAGTAGTAAGGGTAGCTACGAGCAGTACTTC.

To note about this clone: The junction shows a germline mismatch at one end, possibly a read error. The J gene is TRBJ1-1, the V gene TRBV30; no clear D. The CDR3 has 13 amino acids. CDR1 is GTSNPN and CDR2 is SVGIG in the germline V gene (reference sequence). The CDR3 protein is CAGSGWGDTEAFF. CDR3 nucleotides: TGTGCCGGGAGTGGGTGGGGAGACACTGAAGCTTTCTTT.

This clone was observed a few times. This chain joins TRBV30 and TRBJ2-6; D gene ambiguous. Trimming pared 0 bases from V and 3 bases from J, leaving 9 bases between. The V gene's germline CDR1 is GTSNPN and CDR2 SVGIG (reference sequence). The CDR3 is 15 residues long. CDR3 in DNA: TGTGCCTGGAGTGTACCGCCGGGTGGGGCCAACGTCCTGACTTTC. Translating gives CAWSVPPGGANVLTF.

The chain combines TRBV25-1 with TRBJ2-5, with D possibly being TRBD1 or TRBD2 (5 bases each). The CDR3 extends over 15 amino acids. The V gene lost 3 bases and the J gene lost 5 bases, with 16 bases spanning the gap. The germline CDR1 and CDR2 sequences are MGHDK and SYGVNS. CDR3 nucleotides: TGTGCCAGCAGTGATGGGTCGACGGGGCGGGAGACCCAGTACTTC. Its translation: CASSDGSTGRETQYF.

This chain uses TRBV30 with TRBJ1-5; possibly TRBD1 for D (5 bases). CDR3 length: 15 amino acids. CDR1 is GTSNPN, CDR2 SVGIG, per germline (reference sequence). V was shortened by 2 bases and J by 6 bases, with 17 bases between the two germline ends. CDR3 sequence reads: CAWSRDLGVSQPQHF. CDR3 coding DNA: TGTGCCTGGAGTCGGGACTTAGGAGTGTCTCAGCCCCAGCATTTT.

The chain couples TRBV29-1 to TRBJ1-2; D gene uncertain. The germline V and J ends were trimmed by 7 bases and 6 bases, with 12 bases remaining between them. CDR1 and CDR2 from the germline V gene are SQVTM and ANQGSEA. The CDR3 consists of 11 residues. The CDR3 here is CSATGVDGYTF. The CDR3, as DNA: TGCAGCGCGACCGGGGTCGATGGCTACACCTTC.

In this sample, this clone turned up many times. This chain joins TRBV6-5 and TRBJ2-3; 7 nucleotides agree with TRBD2. V trimming: 6 bases; J trimming: 2 bases; junction bases outside the gene matches: 5. CDR3 size: 14 residues. The germline gives CDR1 MNHEY, CDR2 SVGAGI. Here the CDR3 reads CASRRGTNTDTQYF. In DNA, the CDR3 is TGTGCCAGCAGACGCGGGACTAACACAGATACGCAGTATTTT.

The V and J genes are TRBV19 and TRBJ1-1, with 7 bases that match TRBD1. CDR1 is LNHDA, CDR2 SQIVND, per germline (reference sequence). The CDR3 loop spans 14 amino acids. Trimming removed 6 bases from V and 6 bases from J; junction bases left unmatched: 10. For the CDR3, the DNA is TGTGCCAGTAGACCCCAGGGGGTCATGGCTGAAGCTTTCTTT. This codes for CASRPQGVMAEAFF.

The genes are TRBV28 and TRBJ2-7; D is unclear. Deletions cut 8 bases from V and 4 bases from J, with 6 bases between. The length of the CDR3 is 10 residues. Per germline, CDR1 MDHEN and CDR2 SYDVKM. CDR3 DNA: TGTGCCAGCGGCACGTACGAGCAGTACTTC. It encodes CASGTYEQYF.

This sequence joins TRBV10-3 and TRBJ1-1; D unclear. The CDR3 extends over 14 amino acids. V dropped 3 bases and J dropped 0 bases, with 8 bases sitting between them. The germline CDR1 and CDR2 sequences are ENHRY and SYGVKD. CDR3 loop: CAISDGGVNTEAFF. For the CDR3, the DNA is TGTGCCATCAGTGATGGAGGAGTGAACACTGAAGCTTTCTTT.

This clone was recorded a few times. The chain couples TRBV6-5 to TRBJ2-7; the D is unclear. This CDR3 has 15 residues. Germline V gene lookup returns CDR1 MNHEY and CDR2 SVGAGI. Trimming took 5 bases from V and 2 from J, leaving 16 bases between them. Here the CDR3 DNA reads TGTGCCAGCAGTCGTGAAAAGAGGCCCGCCTACGAGCAGTACTTC. Amino acids: CASSREKRPAYEQYF.

The V gene is TRBV6-1, the J gene TRBJ2-2; TRBD1 aligns across 7 bases. J was trimmed by 8 bases and V by 8 bases; bases with no gene match: 8. CDR1 is MNHNS, CDR2 SASEGT, per germline. The CDR3 covers 13 residues. The CDR3 nucleotides read TGTGCCAGCCGCCCGACAGGGCCAGGGGAGCTGTTTTTT. Protein product: CASRPTGPGELFF.

This clone appeared a few times. The chain couples TRBV6-5 to TRBJ2-5; D not certain. V lost 0 bases and J 6 bases, leaving 11 bases between the germline ends. The CDR3 sequence is 14 residues long. Per germline, CDR1 MNHEY and CDR2 SVGAGI. CDR3 sequence: CASSYSIGQQTQYF. The CDR3 bases are TGTGCCAGCAGTTACTCGATTGGTCAACAGACCCAGTACTTC.

This clone was counted between two and nine times. The genes are TRBV4-2 and TRBJ2-1; D might be TRBD2 (6 bases). Per germline, CDR1 LGHNA and CDR2 YNFKEQ. Trimming pared 5 bases from V and 8 bases from J, leaving 13 bases between. This CDR3 is built from 13 residues. The CDR3 here is CASSSSGDYEQFF. CDR3 DNA: TGTGCCAGCAGCAGCTCCGGGGACTATGAGCAGTTCTTC.

There are a few counts of this clone. V usage is TRBV25-1 and J usage is TRBJ2-7, with D unresolved. This CDR3 is 13 amino acids long. Per the germline V gene, CDR1 is MGHDK and CDR2 is SYGVNS. V dropped 5 bases and J dropped 0 bases, with 8 bases sitting between them. The CDR3 DNA is TGTGCCAGCAGTCCCTCAAACTCCTACGAGCAGTACTTC. This gives the protein CASSPSNSYEQYF.

This chain uses TRBV11-2 with TRBJ2-5; D is unresolved. This CDR3 contains 13 residues. Germline assignment: CDR1 SGHAT and CDR2 FQNNGV. V shed 5 bases and J shed 5 bases, with 12 bases lying between them. CDR3 in amino acids: CASSRTPMETQYF. Here the CDR3 DNA reads TGTGCCAGCAGCCGGACCCCGATGGAGACCCAGTACTTC.